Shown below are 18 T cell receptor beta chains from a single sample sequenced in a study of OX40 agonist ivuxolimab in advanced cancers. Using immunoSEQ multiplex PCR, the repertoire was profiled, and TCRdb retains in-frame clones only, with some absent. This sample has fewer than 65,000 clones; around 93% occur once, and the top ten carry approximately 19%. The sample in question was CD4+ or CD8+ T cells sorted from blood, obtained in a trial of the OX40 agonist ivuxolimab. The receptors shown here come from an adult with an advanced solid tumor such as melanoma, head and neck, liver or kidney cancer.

The CDR3 DNA sequence: TGTGCCAGCAGCGTAAGGCCGGGATACTACGAGCAGTACTTC. The encoded protein is CASSVRPGYYEQYF. The rearrangement joins TRBV9 to TRBJ2-7; D possibly corresponds to TRBD2 (5 bases). The germline gives CDR1 SGDLS, CDR2 YYNGEE. Trimming left V 1 base short and J 3 bases short, with 11 bases between. The CDR3 extends over 14 amino acids.

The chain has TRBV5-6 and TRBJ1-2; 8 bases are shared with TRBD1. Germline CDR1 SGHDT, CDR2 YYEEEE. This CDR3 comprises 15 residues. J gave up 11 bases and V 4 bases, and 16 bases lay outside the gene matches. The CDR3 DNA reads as TGTGCCAGCAGCCATAAACCGGGACAGGCCCCGGGATACACCTTC. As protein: CASSHKPGQAPGYTF.

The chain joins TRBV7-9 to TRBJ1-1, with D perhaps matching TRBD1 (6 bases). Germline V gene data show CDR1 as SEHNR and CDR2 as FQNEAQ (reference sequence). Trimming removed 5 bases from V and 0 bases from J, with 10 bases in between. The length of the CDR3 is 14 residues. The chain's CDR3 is CASSRTDLNTEAFF. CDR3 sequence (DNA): TGTGCCAGCAGCCGGACAGATTTGAACACTGAAGCTTTCTTT.

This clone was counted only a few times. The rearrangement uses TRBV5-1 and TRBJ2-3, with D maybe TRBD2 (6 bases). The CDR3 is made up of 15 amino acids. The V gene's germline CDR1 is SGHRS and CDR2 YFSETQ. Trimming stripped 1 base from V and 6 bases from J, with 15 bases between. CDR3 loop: CASSLRRGSGDTQYF. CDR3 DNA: TGCGCCAGCAGCTTGCGCCGGGGGTCCGGGGATACGCAGTATTTT.

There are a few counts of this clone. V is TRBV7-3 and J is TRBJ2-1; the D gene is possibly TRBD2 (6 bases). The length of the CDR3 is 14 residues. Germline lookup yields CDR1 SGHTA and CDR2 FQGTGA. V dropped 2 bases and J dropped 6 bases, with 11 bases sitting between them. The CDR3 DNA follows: TGTGCCAGCAGCTTAGCGTACGGGGGCAATGAGCAGTTCTTC. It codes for CASSLAYGGNEQFF. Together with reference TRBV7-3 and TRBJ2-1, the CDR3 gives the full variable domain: GAGVSQTPSNKVTEKGKYVELRCDPISGHTALYWYRQSLGQGPEFLIYFQGTGAADDSGLPNDRFFAVRPEGSVSTLKIQRTERGDSAVYLCASSLAYGGNEQFFGPGTRLTVL.

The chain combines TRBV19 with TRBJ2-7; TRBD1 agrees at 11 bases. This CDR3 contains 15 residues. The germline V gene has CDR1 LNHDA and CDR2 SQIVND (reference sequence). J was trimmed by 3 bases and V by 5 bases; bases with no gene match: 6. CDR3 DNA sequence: TGTGCCAGTAGTTTCGGACAGGGGGCTGTCTACGAGCAGTACTTC. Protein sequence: CASSFGQGAVYEQYF.

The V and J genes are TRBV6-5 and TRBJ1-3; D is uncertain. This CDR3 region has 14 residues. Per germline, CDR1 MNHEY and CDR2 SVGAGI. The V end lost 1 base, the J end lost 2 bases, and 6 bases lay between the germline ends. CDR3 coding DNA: TGTGCCAGCAGTTACTTACAGACTGGAAACACCATATATTTT. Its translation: CASSYLQTGNTIYF.

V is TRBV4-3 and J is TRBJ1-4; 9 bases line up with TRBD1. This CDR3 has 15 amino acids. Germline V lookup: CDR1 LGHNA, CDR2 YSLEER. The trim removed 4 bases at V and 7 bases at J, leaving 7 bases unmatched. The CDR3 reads CASSPSGQGVEKLFF. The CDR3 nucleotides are TGCGCCAGCAGCCCTTCGGGACAGGGTGTTGAAAAACTGTTTTTT.

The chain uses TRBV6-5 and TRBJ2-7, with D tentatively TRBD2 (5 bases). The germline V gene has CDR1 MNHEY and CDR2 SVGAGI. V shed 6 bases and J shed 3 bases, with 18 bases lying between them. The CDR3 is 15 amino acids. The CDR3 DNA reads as TGTGCCAGCAGCCTTGGACTGTATAGGGACTACGAGCAGTACTTC. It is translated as CASSLGLYRDYEQYF.

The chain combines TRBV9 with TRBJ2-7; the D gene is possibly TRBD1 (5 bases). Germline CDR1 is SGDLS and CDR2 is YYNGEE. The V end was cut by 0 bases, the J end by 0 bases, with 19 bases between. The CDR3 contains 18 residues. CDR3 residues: CASSVAPDVHRSSYEQYF. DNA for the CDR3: TGTGCCAGCAGCGTAGCCCCGGATGTGCACAGGAGCTCCTACGAGCAGTACTTC.

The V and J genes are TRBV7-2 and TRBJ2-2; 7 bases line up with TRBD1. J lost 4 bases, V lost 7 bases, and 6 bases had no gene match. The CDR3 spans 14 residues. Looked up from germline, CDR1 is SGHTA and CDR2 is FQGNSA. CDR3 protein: CASTRTGPTGELFF. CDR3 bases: TGTGCCAGCACCAGGACAGGACCCACCGGGGAGCTGTTTTTT.

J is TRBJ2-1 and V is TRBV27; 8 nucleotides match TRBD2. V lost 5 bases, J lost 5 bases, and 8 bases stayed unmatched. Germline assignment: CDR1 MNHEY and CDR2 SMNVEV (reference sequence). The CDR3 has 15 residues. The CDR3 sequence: CASSPSGSGDNEQFF. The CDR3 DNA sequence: TGTGCCAGCAGTCCAAGCGGGAGCGGCGACAATGAGCAGTTCTTC.

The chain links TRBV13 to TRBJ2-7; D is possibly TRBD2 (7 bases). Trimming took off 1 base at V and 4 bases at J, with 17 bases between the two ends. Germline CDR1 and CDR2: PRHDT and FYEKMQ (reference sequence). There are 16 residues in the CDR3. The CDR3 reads CASSLVGGAKMYEQYF. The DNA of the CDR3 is TGTGCCAGCAGCTTAGTTGGGGGGGCGAAGATGTACGAGCAGTACTTC.

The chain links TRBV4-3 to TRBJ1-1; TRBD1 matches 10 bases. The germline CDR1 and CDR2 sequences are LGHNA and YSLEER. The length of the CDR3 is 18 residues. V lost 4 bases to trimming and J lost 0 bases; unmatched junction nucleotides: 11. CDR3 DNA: TGCGCCAGCAGCCGAGAGAGGGACAGGGGTTTCATGAACACTGAAGCTTTCTTT. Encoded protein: CASSRERDRGFMNTEAFF.

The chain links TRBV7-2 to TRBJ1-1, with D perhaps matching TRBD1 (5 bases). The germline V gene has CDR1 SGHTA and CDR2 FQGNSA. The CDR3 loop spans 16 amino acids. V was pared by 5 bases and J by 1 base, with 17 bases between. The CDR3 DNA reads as TGTGCCAGCAGCCCCTGGGGCCAGGGATCGAACACTGAAGCTTTCTTT. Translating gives CASSPWGQGSNTEAFF.

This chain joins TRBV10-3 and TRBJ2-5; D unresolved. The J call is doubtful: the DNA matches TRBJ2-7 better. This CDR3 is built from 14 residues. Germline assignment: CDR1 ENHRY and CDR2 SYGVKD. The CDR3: CAISEISSSYEQYF. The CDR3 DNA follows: TGTGCCATCAGTGAAATATCTAGCTCCTACGAGCAGTACTTC.

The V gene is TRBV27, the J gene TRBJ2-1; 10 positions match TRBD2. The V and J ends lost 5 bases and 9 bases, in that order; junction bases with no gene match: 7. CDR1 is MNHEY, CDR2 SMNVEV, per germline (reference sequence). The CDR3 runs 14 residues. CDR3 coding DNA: TGTGCCAGCAGTACCATCACTAGCGGGGTTGAGCAGTTCTTC. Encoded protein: CASSTITSGVEQFF.

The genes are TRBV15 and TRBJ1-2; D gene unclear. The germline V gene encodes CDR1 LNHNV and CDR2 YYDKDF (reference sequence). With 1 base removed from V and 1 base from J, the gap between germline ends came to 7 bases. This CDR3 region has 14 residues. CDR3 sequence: CATSRGRINYGYTF. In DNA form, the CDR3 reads TGTGCCACCAGCAGAGGACGGATTAACTATGGCTACACCTTC. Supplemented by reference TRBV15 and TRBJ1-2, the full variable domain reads DAMVIQNPRYQVTQFGKPVTLSCSQTLNHNVMYWYQQKSSQAPKLLFHYYDKDFNNEADTPDNFQSRRPNTSFCFLDIRSPGLGDTAMYLCATSRGRINYGYTFGSGTRLTVV.